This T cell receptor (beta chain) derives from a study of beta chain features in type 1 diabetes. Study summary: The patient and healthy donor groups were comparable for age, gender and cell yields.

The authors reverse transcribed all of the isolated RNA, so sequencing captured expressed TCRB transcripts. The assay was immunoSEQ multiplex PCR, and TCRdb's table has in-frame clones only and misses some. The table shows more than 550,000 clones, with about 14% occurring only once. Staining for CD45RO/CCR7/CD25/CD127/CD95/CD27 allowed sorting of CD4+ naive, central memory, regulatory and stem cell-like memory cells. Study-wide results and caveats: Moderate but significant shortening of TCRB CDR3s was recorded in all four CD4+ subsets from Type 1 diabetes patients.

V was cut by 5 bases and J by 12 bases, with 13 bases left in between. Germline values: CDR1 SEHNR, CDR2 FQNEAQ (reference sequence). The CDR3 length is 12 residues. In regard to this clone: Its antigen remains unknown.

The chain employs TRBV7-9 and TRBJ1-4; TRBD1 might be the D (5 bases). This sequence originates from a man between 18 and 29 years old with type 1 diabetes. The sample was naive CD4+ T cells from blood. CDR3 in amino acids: CASSPGGRELFF. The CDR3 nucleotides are TGTGCCAGCAGCCCGGGGGGTCGAGAACTGTTTTTT.